Shown below are 7 T cell receptor beta chains from a single sample sequenced in a study of shared clonotypes between healthy human individuals. The repertoire was sequenced with immunoSEQ multiplex PCR; TCRdb's copy has only in-frame clones and lacks some. The sample carries roughly 1,600,000 clones, approximately 98.5% recorded once. Sequenced sample: naive CD4+ T cells sorted from blood. Subset denoted: CD45RA+ positively selected. The receptors come from a man aged 30 to 39 in good health.

V and J are TRBV7-2 and TRBJ1-1; the D is unclear. Looked up from germline, CDR1 is SGHTA and CDR2 is FQGNSA. This CDR3 is built from 14 residues. V lost 5 bases to trimming and J lost 5 bases, with 15 bases between them. CDR3 bases: TGTGCCAGCAGCCAACAAGTAGTATCGACTGAAGCTTTCTTT. It is translated as CASSQQVVSTEAFF. Full variable domain (missing parts from reference TRBV7-2 and TRBJ1-1): GAGVSQSPSNKVTEKGKDVELRCDPISGHTALYWYRQSLGQGLEFLIYFQGNSAPDKSGLPSDRFSAERTGGSVSTLTIQRTQQEDSAVYLCASSQQVVSTEAFFGQGTRLTVV.

The genes are TRBV7-9 and TRBJ2-2; possible D gene TRBD1, 5 bases. Per germline, CDR1 SEHNR and CDR2 FQNEAQ (reference sequence). The V gene lost 5 bases and the J gene lost 8 bases, with 12 bases spanning the gap. The CDR3 covers 13 residues. The CDR3 protein is CASSRTSTGELFF. The CDR3 DNA sequence: TGTGCCAGCAGCCGGACAAGCACAGGGGAGCTGTTTTTT. The variable domain in full, with the rest retrieved from reference TRBV7-9 and TRBJ2-2, is DTGVSQNPRHKITKRGQNVTFRCDPISEHNRLYWYRQTLGQGPEFLTYFQNEAQLEKSRLLSDRFSAERPKGSFSTLEIQRTEQGDSAMYLCASSRTSTGELFFGEGSRLTVL.

J is TRBJ1-1 and V is TRBV7-6, with TRBD1 as a possible D gene (6 bases). From germline, CDR1 is SGHVS and CDR2 FNYEAQ. This CDR3 has 14 amino acids. V lost 5 bases and J 1 base, leaving 11 bases between the germline ends. The CDR3 here is CASSRRGANTEAFF. The CDR3 DNA reads TGTGCCAGCAGCCGCAGGGGCGCGAACACTGAAGCTTTCTTT.

The chain combines TRBV7-9 with TRBJ1-4; no definite D call. The CDR3 covers 14 residues. Trimming removed 7 bases from V and 8 bases from J, with 17 bases in between. Germline CDR1 reads SEHNR; CDR2 reads FQNEAQ (reference sequence). CDR3 sequence reads: CASNQGQISEKLFF. CDR3 DNA sequence: TGTGCCAGCAACCAAGGGCAGATCAGCGAAAAACTGTTTTTT. Filled out from reference TRBV7-9 and TRBJ1-4, the complete variable domain reads DTGVSQNPRHKITKRGQNVTFRCDPISEHNRLYWYRQTLGQGPEFLTYFQNEAQLEKSRLLSDRFSAERPKGSFSTLEIQRTEQGDSAMYLCASNQGQISEKLFFGSGTQLSVL.

The gene calls are TRBV6-6 and TRBJ2-7, with D hard to call. CDR1 is MNHNY, CDR2 SVGAGI, per germline (reference sequence). Trimming left V 8 bases short and J 2 bases short, with 13 bases between. The CDR3 spans 13 residues. CDR3 nucleotide sequence: TGTGCCAGCGCCCCACTCAAACCCTACGAGCAGTACTTC. Its protein is CASAPLKPYEQYF.

The chain combines TRBV5-4 with TRBJ2-3; D gene unclear. This CDR3 has 12 amino acids. Germline V CDR1 and CDR2: SGHNT, YYREEE (reference sequence). V gave up 7 bases and J gave up 6 bases, with 12 bases separating them. The CDR3 is CASSAPGDTQYF. The CDR3 DNA sequence: TGTGCCAGCTCCGCCCCCGGTGATACGCAGTATTTT.

The rearrangement links TRBV10-1 to TRBJ2-7; weak D call: TRBD1 (5 bases). V was clipped by 2 bases and J by 5 bases, with 13 bases between them. This CDR3 comprises 14 residues. Germline V CDR1 and CDR2: WNHNN, SYGVQD (reference sequence). CDR3 in amino acids: CASSEMTALDEQYF. Here the CDR3 DNA reads TGCGCCAGCAGTGAGATGACAGCCCTCGACGAGCAGTACTTC.